Here is one T cell receptor (beta chain) with its context. The data were obtained in a study of cytomegalovirus exposure and HLA in healthy donors. PCR amplification relied on 60 Vbeta primers (plus 13 Jbeta primers). Clones were read by immunoSEQ multiplex PCR, and TCRdb kept only the in-frame ones, dropping some. Of some 160,000 clones detected, roughly four fifths appear once; the ten largest clones hold about 3.7%. Looked up from germline, CDR1 is LNHNV and CDR2 is YYDKDF (reference sequence). The trim removed 1 base at V and 11 bases at J, leaving 8 bases unmatched. The CDR3 has 14 residues. The sequence derives from a male donor in good health and CMV-seronegative. The sample taken for sequencing was PBMCs. The V gene is TRBV15, the J gene TRBJ1-1; 9 bases line up with TRBD1. CDR3 region: CATSRAGTGSGAFF. Written as DNA, the CDR3 is TGTGCCACCAGCAGAGCGGGGACAGGGAGTGGGGCTTTCTTT.